This is a list of T cell receptor beta chains from one sample in a study of CD8 T cells in ankylosing spondylitis. TCRdb reprocessed the 5' RACE reads via MiXCR and lists one record per CDR3 protein. The table lists some 90,000 distinct CDR3 sequences, around 25% of them singletons. The sample consisted of blood, either unsorted or a sorted T cell fraction (not recorded which). The receptors come from a male donor with ankylosing spondylitis or in good health (not recorded which). Each CDR3 is given with its conserved first and last residue. D genes are given only for firm matches. Clone size appears in some rows only: once, few, many, or a class for an expanded clone.

length: 14
D: TRBD2
V: TRBV18
size: once
J: TRBJ2-1
CDR3: CASSPGLEAGEQFF
DNA: TGTGCCAGCTCACCAGGACTAGAAGCTGGTGAGCAGTTCTTC

length: 17
D: TRBD2
V: TRBV12-3/TRBV12-4
size: .
J: TRBJ2-1
CDR3: CASSFEPSGRVVGEQFF
DNA: TGTGCCAGCAGTTTCGAGCCTAGCGGGAGAGTAGTCGGTGAGCAGTTCTTC

length: 12
D: .
V: TRBV29-1
size: .
J: TRBJ2-1
CDR3: CSGGQRDNEQFF
DNA: TGCAGCGGCGGACAGAGAGACAATGAGCAGTTCTTC

length: 14
D: .
V: TRBV7-2
size: .
J: TRBJ1-1
CDR3: CASSPGHQNTEAFF
DNA: TGTGCCAGCAGCCCTGGACACCAGAACACTGAAGCTTTCTTT

length: 14
D: .
V: TRBV7-2
size: .
J: TRBJ2-3
CDR3: CASSPRSSTDTQYF
DNA: TGTGCCAGCAGCCCCCGGAGTAGCACAGATACGCAGTATTTT

length: 12
D: .
V: TRBV5-1
size: .
J: TRBJ2-4
CDR3: CASLGGEGIQYF
DNA: TGCGCCAGCCTCGGAGGTGAAGGCATTCAGTACTTC

length: 14
D: .
V: TRBV12-3/TRBV12-4
size: .
J: TRBJ1-1
CDR3: CASRAGTLNTEAFF
DNA: TGTGCCAGCAGGGCAGGGACCTTGAACACTGAAGCTTTCTTT

length: 14
D: .
V: TRBV5-6
size: .
J: TRBJ2-7
CDR3: CASSLAGTSYEQYF
DNA: TGTGCCAGCAGCTTGGCCGGGACAAGCTACGAGCAGTACTTC

length: 12
D: .
V: TRBV10-3
size: .
J: TRBJ1-1
CDR3: CAISERGDEAFF
DNA: TGTGCCATCAGTGAACGTGGAGATGAAGCTTTCTTT

length: 13
D: .
V: TRBV12-3/TRBV12-4
size: .
J: TRBJ2-5
CDR3: CASSLGAEETQYF
DNA: TGTGCCAGCAGTTTGGGGGCAGAAGAGACCCAGTACTTC

length: 14
D: TRBD1
V: TRBV9
size: few
J: TRBJ1-2
CDR3: CASSFQDRDGGYTF
DNA: TGTGCCAGCAGCTTCCAGGACAGGGACGGTGGCTACACCTTC

length: 16
D: .
V: TRBV7-2
size: few
J: TRBJ1-5
CDR3: CASSLAPPPSGQPQHF
DNA: TGTGCCAGCAGCTTAGCGCCGCCTCCAAGCGGTCAGCCCCAGCATTTT

length: 13
D: TRBD2
V: TRBV10-3
size: .
J: TRBJ2-1
CDR3: CAISDGSGNEQFF
DNA: TGTGCCATCAGTGATGGTAGCGGGAATGAGCAGTTCTTC

length: 13
D: .
V: TRBV5-6
size: .
J: TRBJ2-1
CDR3: CASSFWTGREQFF
DNA: TGTGCCAGCAGCTTCTGGACCGGCAGGGAGCAGTTCTTC

length: 16
D: TRBD1
V: TRBV27
size: few
J: TRBJ2-3
CDR3: CASSPQRQGRRDTQYF
DNA: TGTGCCAGCAGCCCACAAAGACAGGGGAGGAGGGATACGCAGTATTTT

length: 15
D: .
V: TRBV20-1
size: few
J: TRBJ2-7
CDR3: CSARTRDWSSYEQYF
DNA: TGCAGTGCTAGAACCCGGGACTGGAGTAGTTACGAGCAGTACTTC

length: 13
D: .
V: TRBV20-1
size: few
J: TRBJ2-4
CDR3: CSARDRVRAIQYF
DNA: TGCAGTGCTAGAGATCGAGTACGCGCAATTCAGTACTTC

length: 14
D: .
V: TRBV7-2
size: .
J: TRBJ1-1
CDR3: CASSLQGKYTEAFF
DNA: TGTGCCAGCAGCCTGCAAGGGAAGTACACTGAAGCTTTCTTT

length: 15
D: TRBD1
V: TRBV11-1
size: few
J: TRBJ2-1
CDR3: CASSLAQGGHNEQFF
DNA: TGTGCCAGCAGCTTAGCACAGGGGGGACACAATGAGCAGTTCTTC

length: 15
D: .
V: TRBV12-5
size: few
J: TRBJ2-2
CDR3: CASGLGGLDTGELFF
DNA: TGTGCTAGTGGTTTGGGGGGTCTTGACACCGGGGAGCTGTTTTTT